The 30 T cell receptor beta chains presented below share a single source sample, sequenced in a study of low-dose radiotherapy and immunotherapy resistance in tumors. With TRAV- and TRBV-specific primers, first-strand cDNA was made, covering the alpha and beta chains. For amplifying TCRs, the PCR ran for about 20 cycles with Phusion, which was used together with a constant-region primer and the adapter on the V primers. In TCRdb, the reads were re-called with MiXCR into one record per CDR3 protein. This sample carries tens of thousands of distinct CDR3 sequences, less than 25% of them seen once, and the ten largest clones take about 9.2%. Regarding time point: after trial treatment. As to treatment: LDRT plus nivolumab, ipilimumab, low-dose cyclophosphamide and aspirin (RACIN trial). The material sequenced was PBMCs, taken after low-dose radiotherapy plus immunotherapy. The receptors stem from a female donor with ovarian cancer.

The sample holds many counts of this clonotype. This rearrangement joins TRBV10-3 to TRBJ1-5, with 10 bases fitting TRBD1. The CDR3 length is 14 residues. Trimming cost V 8 bases and J 8 bases; bases outside gene matches: 9. The germline CDR1 and CDR2 sequences are ENHRY and SYGVKD. The CDR3 nucleotides are TGTGCCATCCGTGCGGGACAGGGGCACGAGCCCCAGCATTTT. Residues: CAIRAGQGHEPQHF.

Notes on this clonotype: This likely came from a read error, as a far larger clone is one base away. The conserved phenylalanine or tryptophan normally closing the CDR3 is absent here, so this likely arose from a read error. The rearrangement uses TRBV5-3 and TRBJ2-7, with 7 bases aligning to TRBD2. TRBV5-3 qualifies as an ORF whose function is uncertain. CDR3 length equals 13 residues. V was clipped by 8 bases and J by 0 bases; unmatched bases: 5. Written as DNA, the CDR3 is TGTGCCAGCGGCACTAGCGTCTCCTACGAGCAGTACATC. Protein: CASGTSVSYEQYI.

This clonotype appeared many times. The J gene is TRBJ2-1, the V gene TRBV3-1, with D possibly being TRBD1 (6 bases). Germline V gene lookup returns CDR1 LGHDT and CDR2 YNNKEL (reference sequence). This CDR3 has 15 amino acids. V was clipped by 1 base and J by 2 bases, with 9 bases between them. CDR3 sequence reads: CASSQGQVTYNEQFF. The CDR3, as DNA: TGTGCCAGCAGCCAAGGACAGGTGACCTACAATGAGCAGTTCTTC.

At least ten counts were recorded for this clonotype. The chain links TRBV6-5 to TRBJ1-1; 12 bases are a match to TRBD1. The CDR3 has 17 residues. The trim removed 6 bases at V and 5 bases at J, leaving 13 bases unmatched. Per germline, CDR1 MNHEY and CDR2 SVGAGI. As DNA, the CDR3 is TGTGCCAGCAGACCCGCCGGGACAGGGGGCGCGGGGACTGAAGCTTTCTTT. Its translation: CASRPAGTGGAGTEAFF.

The gene calls are TRBV28 and TRBJ1-5; weak D call: TRBD1 (5 bases). Trimming removed 6 bases from V and 7 bases from J, with 16 bases in between. CDR1 and CDR2 (germline): MDHEN, SYDVKM. This CDR3 is 14 amino acids long. CDR3 nucleotides: TGTGCCAGCAGACCCCCCGGGGGACGACAGCCCCAGCATTTT. Translating it yields CASRPPGGRQPQHF. The full variable domain, rest sourced from reference TRBV28 and TRBJ1-5, is DVKVTQSSRYLVKRTGEKVFLECVQDMDHENMFWYRQDPGLGLRLIYFSYDVKMKEKGDIPEGYSVSREKKERFSLILESASTNQTSMYLCASRPPGGRQPQHFGDGTRLSIL.

The sample holds many counts of this clonotype. The V gene is TRBV20-1, the J gene TRBJ2-7, with D possibly matching TRBD2 (7 bases). The CDR3 is 16 residues long. The V end was cut by 6 bases, the J end by 3 bases, with 24 bases between. Germline V lookup: CDR1 DFQATT, CDR2 SNEGSKA (reference sequence). The CDR3 reads CSASLWGGTSNYEQYF. The DNA for the CDR3 is TGCAGTGCCTCCCTGTGGGGGGGGACATCAAACTACGAGCAGTACTTC.

This clonotype was seen many times. V usage is TRBV4-1 and J usage is TRBJ2-3; 8 nucleotides line up with TRBD2. CDR3 length: 17 amino acids. Trimming took 2 bases from V and 6 from J; bases not matched to a gene: 13. The V gene's germline CDR1 is MGHRA and CDR2 YSYEKL. CDR3 sequence reads: CASSQSLPGGGLDTQYF. In DNA, the CDR3 is TGCGCCAGCAGCCAAAGTCTCCCCGGGGGGGGTTTGGATACGCAGTATTTT.

Only a few counts were recorded for this clonotype. This chain connects TRBV6-6 to TRBJ2-2, with 7 bases identical to TRBD1. The CDR3 loop spans 15 amino acids. The V gene end was trimmed by 6 bases and the J gene end by 3 bases; junction bases not matched to a gene: 7. Germline V gene sequence: CDR1 MNHNY, CDR2 SVGAGI (reference sequence). Here the CDR3 reads CASSTDRTYTGELFF. The CDR3, as DNA: TGTGCCAGCAGCACGGACAGGACCTACACCGGGGAGCTGTTTTTT.

This clonotype was observed a handful of times. One base separates it from a far larger clone, so it is likely a read error. The V and J genes are TRBV5-6 and TRBJ2-4, with D perhaps being TRBD1 or TRBD2 (5 bases each). Trimming took 4 bases from V and 13 from J, leaving 18 bases between them. Germline V CDR1 and CDR2: SGHDT, YYEEEE. The CDR3 contains 13 residues. CDR3 protein: CASSGTGYNEQYF. CDR3 coding DNA: TGTGCCAGCAGCGGGACGGGCTACAATGAGCAGTACTTC.

This clonotype showed up many times. The rearrangement joins TRBV3-1 to TRBJ2-1; D not resolved. This CDR3 contains 13 residues. The germline V gene encodes CDR1 LGHDT and CDR2 YNNKEL (reference sequence). Trimming took 2 bases from V and 9 from J, leaving 11 bases between them. CDR3 region: CASSQSTVTEQFF. CDR3 bases: TGTGCCAGCAGCCAATCCACAGTTACTGAGCAGTTCTTC.

This clonotype was found many times. The chain uses TRBV20-1 and TRBJ2-1; 15 bases line up with TRBD2. The trim removed 5 bases at V and 7 bases at J, leaving 9 bases unmatched. This CDR3 region has 16 residues. Germline lookup yields CDR1 DFQATT and CDR2 SNEGSKA (reference sequence). The CDR3 DNA follows: TGCAGTGCTCGAGGACTAGCGGGGGGGCTGTTGAATGAGCAGTTCTTC. It encodes CSARGLAGGLLNEQFF.

This clonotype was counted many times. The CDR3 reads CASEGNTIYF. CDR3 nucleotides: TGTGCCAGCGAGGGAAACACCATATATTTT. V usage is TRBV2 and J usage is TRBJ1-3; D unresolved. Trimming took off 8 bases at V and 4 bases at J, with 3 bases between the two ends. CDR1 SNHLY and CDR2 FYNNEI come from the germline V gene. The CDR3 length is 10 residues.

Concerning this clonotype itself: This likely stems from a read error, as it lies one base from a far larger clone. The chain couples TRBV11-2 to TRBJ1-4, with a tentative D call TRBD1 (5 bases). Germline-derived CDR1 and CDR2 are SGHAT and FQNNGV. Trimming removed 5 bases at V and 9 bases at J, with 16 bases between. The CDR3 consists of 14 residues. CDR3 bases: TGTGCCAGCAGCCGCCCCGGGACGGAGCAAAAACTGTTTTTT. Translation: CASSRPGTEQKLFF.

Within the sample, this clonotype is medium-sized. This chain joins TRBV6-5 and TRBJ2-7; TRBD2 aligns across 12 bases. Germline CDR1 and CDR2: MNHEY and SVGAGI. V trimming: 2 bases; J trimming: 4 bases; junction bases outside the gene matches: 6. The CDR3 covers 16 residues. The CDR3 DNA sequence: TGTGCCAGCAGTTACGCTAGCGGGAGGGCCTCTTACGAGCAGTACTTC. It translates to CASSYASGRASYEQYF.

This clonotype was picked up a small number of times. This chain's CDR3 is CASSSGTLPGKQYF. The CDR3 DNA is TGTGCCAGCAGCTCCGGGACCCTTCCTGGCAAACAGTACTTC. J is TRBJ2-7 and V is TRBV5-6; D assignment may be TRBD1 or TRBD2 (5 bases each). V was shortened by 3 bases and J by 10 bases, with 20 bases between the two germline ends. Germline assignment: CDR1 SGHDT and CDR2 YYEEEE. The CDR3 totals 14 residues. The whole variable domain, filled in from reference TRBV5-6 and TRBJ2-7, reads DAGVTQSPTHLIKTRGQQVTLRCSPKSGHDTVSWYQQALGQGPQFIFQYYEEEERQRGNFPDRFSGHQFPNYSSELNVNALLLGDSALYLCASSSGTLPGKQYFGPGTRLTVT.

The rearrangement uses TRBV5-1 and TRBJ2-1, with D possibly being TRBD1 (6 bases). V was trimmed by 1 base and J by 2 bases, leaving 7 bases between them. This CDR3 is 14 amino acids long. CDR1 is SGHRS, CDR2 YFSETQ, per germline. The CDR3 nucleotides are TGCGCCAGCAGCTTGAGGACAGCCTACAATGAGCAGTTCTTC. This encodes CASSLRTAYNEQFF.

The table lists this clonotype with many counts. V and J are TRBV3-1 and TRBJ1-2; no definite D call. Trimming stripped 0 bases from V and 4 bases from J, with 12 bases between. The CDR3 length is 15 residues. The V gene's germline CDR1 is LGHDT and CDR2 YNNKEL (reference sequence). CDR3 nucleotides: TGTGCCAGCAGCCAAGATGCCCGAGTCGTCTATGGCTACACCTTC. Protein sequence: CASSQDARVVYGYTF.

The chain combines TRBV5-6 with TRBJ2-7; 10 bases agree with TRBD2. Losses at the gene ends were 5 bases for V and 2 bases for J; bases not matched to a gene: 7. This CDR3 is built from 15 residues. Germline CDR1 SGHDT, CDR2 YYEEEE. This CDR3 reads CASSHSGRQTYEQYF. In DNA, the CDR3 is TGTGCCAGCAGTCATAGCGGGAGGCAGACCTACGAGCAGTACTTC.

This clonotype was recorded at least ten times. J is TRBJ1-5 and V is TRBV30; TRBD1 is a possible D gene (6 bases). The CDR3 contains 15 residues. The germline gives CDR1 GTSNPN, CDR2 SVGIG (reference sequence). Between the trimmed V and J ends, which lost 3 bases and 4 bases, there was a span of 16 bases. The chain's CDR3 is CAWSLRDIGNQPQHF. CDR3 DNA sequence: TGTGCCTGGAGCCTTCGGGACATCGGAAATCAGCCCCAGCATTTT.

This clonotype was found once. The gene calls are TRBV28 and TRBJ1-5; TRBD1 is a possible D gene (6 bases). CDR1 and CDR2 (germline): MDHEN, SYDVKM. This CDR3 spans 13 amino acids. Trimming took off 8 bases at V and 4 bases at J, with 12 bases between the two ends. The DNA for the CDR3 is TGTGCCAGCTGGAGGGGGGGGAATCAGCCCCAGCATTTT. This encodes CASWRGGNQPQHF.

This clonotype was recorded many times. V gene TRBV2 combines with J gene TRBJ1-2; D is uncertain. The germline CDR1 and CDR2 sequences are SNHLY and FYNNEI. The CDR3 covers 14 residues. Between the trimmed V and J ends, which lost 1 base and 4 bases, there was a span of 10 bases. Here the CDR3 DNA reads TGTGCCAGCAGTGAAGGGCTCTCTTTCTATGGCTACACCTTC. This sequence encodes CASSEGLSFYGYTF.

The chain is built from TRBV5-6 and TRBJ1-1, with a possible D match to TRBD1 (5 bases). The CDR3 runs 15 residues. Germline V gives CDR1 SGHDT, CDR2 YYEEEE. V was shortened by 4 bases and J by 6 bases, with 19 bases between the two germline ends. The CDR3 spells CASSAETAEVSEAFF. CDR3 nucleotide sequence: TGTGCCAGCAGCGCGGAGACAGCGGAGGTCTCTGAAGCTTTCTTT.

This rearrangement joins TRBV18 to TRBJ2-2; D gene ambiguous. The germline CDR1 and CDR2 sequences are KGHSH and LQKENI. The germline V and J ends were trimmed by 2 bases and 2 bases, with 6 bases remaining between them. The CDR3 has 14 amino acids. CDR3 DNA: TGTGCCAGCTCACCAATGGTCAACACCGGGGAGCTGTTTTTT. It specifies CASSPMVNTGELFF.

V and J are TRBV20-1 and TRBJ2-7, with TRBD2 matching 8 bases. The germline V gene has CDR1 DFQATT and CDR2 SNEGSKA (reference sequence). The V segment lost 6 bases and the J segment 0 bases; nucleotides outside the gene matches: 13. The CDR3 length is 16 residues. The CDR3 reads CSAKPRGGSSSYEQYF. CDR3 sequence (DNA): TGCAGTGCCAAACCACGGGGGGGCTCTAGCTCCTACGAGCAGTACTTC.

V and J are TRBV18 and TRBJ1-5, with D possibly being TRBD1 (6 bases). This CDR3 is 14 amino acids long. V lost 2 bases and J 6 bases, leaving 11 bases between the germline ends. The germline gives CDR1 KGHSH, CDR2 LQKENI. CDR3 in amino acids: CASSPGQGFQPQHF. As DNA, the CDR3 is TGTGCCAGCTCACCAGGGCAGGGGTTTCAGCCCCAGCATTTT.

In this sample, this clonotype turned up a few times. This may stem from a read error, because a much larger clone lies one nucleotide away. The gene calls are TRBV27 and TRBJ1-2, with D unclear. The CDR3 consists of 16 residues. Looked up from germline, CDR1 is MNHEY and CDR2 is SMNVEV (reference sequence). In DNA form, the CDR3 reads TGTGCCAGCAGTTTTTCTAGTCAGACACCTTACTATGGCCACACCTTC. This codes for CASSFSSQTPYYGHTF.

This clonotype was counted many times. This chain connects TRBV20-1 to TRBJ2-7, with D unresolved. The V end lost 6 bases, the J end lost 2 bases, and 14 bases lay between the germline ends. The CDR3 length is 13 residues. CDR1 is DFQATT, CDR2 SNEGSKA, per germline (reference sequence). The CDR3 is CSAKFSWAYEQYF. The CDR3 DNA reads as TGCAGTGCGAAGTTTTCCTGGGCCTACGAGCAGTACTTC.

This clonotype was seen at least ten times. The V and J genes are TRBV10-3 and TRBJ2-7; TRBD1 agrees at 10 bases. This CDR3 has 14 residues. Losses at the gene ends were 4 bases for V and 2 bases for J; bases not matched to a gene: 2. Germline-derived CDR1 and CDR2 are ENHRY and SYGVKD. CDR3 in amino acids: CAISADRGAYEQYF. The DNA of the CDR3 is TGTGCCATCAGTGCGGACAGGGGGGCCTACGAGCAGTACTTC.

There are a few counts of this clonotype. This chain links TRBV12-3 or TRBV12-4 with TRBJ2-1; 9 bases are a match to TRBD1. V lost 5 bases to trimming and J lost 3 bases; unmatched junction nucleotides: 5. The CDR3 is made up of 15 amino acids. The CDR3 sequence: CASSHRDRDYNEQFF. DNA for the CDR3: TGTGCCAGCAGTCACCGGGACAGGGACTACAATGAGCAGTTCTTC.

This clonotype has ten or more counts. This chain connects TRBV6-1 to TRBJ2-7, with D perhaps matching TRBD1 or TRBD2 (5 bases each). Between the trimmed V and J ends, which lost 0 bases and 2 bases, there was a span of 11 bases. The CDR3 covers 15 residues. The germline V gene has CDR1 MNHNS and CDR2 SASEGT. Written as DNA, the CDR3 is TGTGCCAGCAGTGAAGCGCAGATGGGACCCTACGAGCAGTACTTC. As protein: CASSEAQMGPYEQYF.